The 3 T cell receptor beta chains below come from one sample, sequenced in a study of radiotherapy plus CTLA-4 blockade in lung cancer. Only in-frame clones appear in the TCRdb table, and some are missing; sequencing was by immunoSEQ multiplex PCR. The sample carries tens of thousands of clones, around 77% recorded once. The sequences come from peripheral blood, collected from a patient treated with radiotherapy plus ipilimumab. These receptors all stem from a human donor with non-small cell lung cancer whose response to radiotherapy plus ipilimumab could not be evaluated. Some clones in this sample may be carry-over from other donors' samples.

This chain connects TRBV5-1 to TRBJ2-7; tentatively, D is TRBD2 (6 bases). Germline values: CDR1 SGHRS, CDR2 YFSETQ. V lost 3 bases and J 2 bases, leaving 12 bases between the germline ends. This CDR3 contains 14 residues. CDR3 protein: CASSSSGSTYEQYF. In nucleotides, the CDR3 is TGCGCCAGCAGCTCCTCCGGGAGTACCTACGAGCAGTACTTC.

This clone was seen just once. V and J are TRBV6-1 and TRBJ2-7, with 8 positions matching TRBD1. This CDR3 has 15 residues. The V gene end was trimmed by 3 bases and the J gene end by 1 base; junction bases not matched to a gene: 5. In germline, CDR1 is MNHNS, CDR2 SASEGT. This chain's CDR3 is CASSDGGTGSYEQYF. The CDR3 DNA reads as TGTGCCAGCAGTGATGGGGGGACAGGTTCCTACGAGCAGTACTTC.

This clone was picked up a small number of times. The chain has TRBV4-3 and TRBJ2-5, with a tentative D call TRBD2 (6 bases). Trimming took off 0 bases at V and 4 bases at J, with 18 bases between the two ends. This CDR3 contains 17 residues. Germline CDR1 is LGHNA and CDR2 is YSLEER. The CDR3 is CASSQEEFTGRRETQYF. The CDR3 nucleotides read TGCGCCAGCAGCCAAGAAGAGTTTACCGGGAGAAGAGAGACCCAGTACTTC.